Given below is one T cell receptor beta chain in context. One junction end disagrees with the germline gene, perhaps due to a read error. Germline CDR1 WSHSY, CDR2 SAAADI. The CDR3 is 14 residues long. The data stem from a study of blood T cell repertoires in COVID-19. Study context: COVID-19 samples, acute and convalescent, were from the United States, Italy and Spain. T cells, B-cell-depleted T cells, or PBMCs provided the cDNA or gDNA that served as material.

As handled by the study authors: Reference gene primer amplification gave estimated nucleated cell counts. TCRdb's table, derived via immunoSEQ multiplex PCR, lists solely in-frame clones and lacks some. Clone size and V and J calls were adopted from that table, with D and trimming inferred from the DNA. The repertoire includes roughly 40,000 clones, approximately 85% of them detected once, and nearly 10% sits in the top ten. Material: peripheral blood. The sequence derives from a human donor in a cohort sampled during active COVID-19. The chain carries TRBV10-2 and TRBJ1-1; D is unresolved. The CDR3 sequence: CASTESLMNTEAFF. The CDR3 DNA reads TGCGCCAGCACTGAGTCGCTAATGAACACTGAAGCTTTCTTT.